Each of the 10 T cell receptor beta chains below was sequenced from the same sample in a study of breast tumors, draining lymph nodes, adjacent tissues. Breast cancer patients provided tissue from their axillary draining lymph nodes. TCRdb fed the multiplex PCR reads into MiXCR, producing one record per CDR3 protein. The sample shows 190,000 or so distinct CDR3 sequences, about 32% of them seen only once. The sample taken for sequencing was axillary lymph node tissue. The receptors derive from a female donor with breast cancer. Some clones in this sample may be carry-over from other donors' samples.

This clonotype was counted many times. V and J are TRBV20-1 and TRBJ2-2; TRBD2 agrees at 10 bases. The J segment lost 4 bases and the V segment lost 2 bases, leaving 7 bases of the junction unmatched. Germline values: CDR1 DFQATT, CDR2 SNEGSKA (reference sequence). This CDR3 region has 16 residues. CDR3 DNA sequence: TGCAGTGCTAGATTGGCTAGCGGGAGTAGCACCGGGGAGCTGTTTTTT. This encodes CSARLASGSSTGELFF.

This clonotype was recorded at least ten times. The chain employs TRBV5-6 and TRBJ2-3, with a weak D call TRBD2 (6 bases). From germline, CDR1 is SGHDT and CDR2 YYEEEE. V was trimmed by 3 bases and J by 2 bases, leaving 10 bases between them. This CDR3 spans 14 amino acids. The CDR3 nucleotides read TGTGCCAGCAGCTCCTGGACTACCACAGATACGCAGTATTTT. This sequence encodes CASSSWTTTDTQYF.

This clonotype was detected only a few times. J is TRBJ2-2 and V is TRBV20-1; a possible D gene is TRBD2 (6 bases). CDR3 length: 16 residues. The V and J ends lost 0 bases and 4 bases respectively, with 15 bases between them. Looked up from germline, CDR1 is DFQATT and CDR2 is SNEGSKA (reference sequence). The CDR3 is CSARDPAGPTTGELFF. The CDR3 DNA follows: TGCAGTGCTAGAGATCCGGCGGGACCGACCACCGGGGAGCTGTTTTTT.

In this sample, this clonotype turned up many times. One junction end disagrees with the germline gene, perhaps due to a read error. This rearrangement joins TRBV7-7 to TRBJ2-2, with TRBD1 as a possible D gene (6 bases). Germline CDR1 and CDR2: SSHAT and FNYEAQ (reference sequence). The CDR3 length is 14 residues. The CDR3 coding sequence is TGTGCTAGCAGCTTGGGACAGAACACCGGGGAGCTGTTTTTT. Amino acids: CASSLGQNTGELFF. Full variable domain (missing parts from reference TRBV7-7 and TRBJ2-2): GAGVSQSPRYKVTKRGQDVTLRCDPISSHATLYWYQQALGQGPEFLTYFNYEAQPDKSGLPSDRFSAERPEGSISTLTIQRTEQRDSAMYRCASSLGQNTGELFFGEGSRLTVL.

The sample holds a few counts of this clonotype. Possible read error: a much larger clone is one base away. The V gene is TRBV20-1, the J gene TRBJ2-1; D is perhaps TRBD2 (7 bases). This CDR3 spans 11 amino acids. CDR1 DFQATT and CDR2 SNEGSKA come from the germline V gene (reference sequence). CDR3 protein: CSGRGGYEQSF. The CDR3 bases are TGCAGTGGAAGGGGGGGATATGAGCAGTCCTTC.

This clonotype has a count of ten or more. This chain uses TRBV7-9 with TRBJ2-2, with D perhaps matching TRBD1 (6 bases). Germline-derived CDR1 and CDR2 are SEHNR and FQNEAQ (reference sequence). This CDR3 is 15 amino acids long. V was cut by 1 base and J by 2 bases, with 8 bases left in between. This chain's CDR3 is CASSLDRDNTGELFF. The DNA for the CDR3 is TGTGCCAGCAGCTTAGACAGGGACAACACCGGGGAGCTGTTTTTT.

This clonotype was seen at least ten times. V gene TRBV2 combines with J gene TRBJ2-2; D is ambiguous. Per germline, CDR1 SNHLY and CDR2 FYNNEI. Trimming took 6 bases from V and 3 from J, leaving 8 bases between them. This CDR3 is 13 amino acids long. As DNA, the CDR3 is TGTGCCAGCAGAGCCGAGCACACCGGGGAGCTGTTTTTT. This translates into CASRAEHTGELFF.

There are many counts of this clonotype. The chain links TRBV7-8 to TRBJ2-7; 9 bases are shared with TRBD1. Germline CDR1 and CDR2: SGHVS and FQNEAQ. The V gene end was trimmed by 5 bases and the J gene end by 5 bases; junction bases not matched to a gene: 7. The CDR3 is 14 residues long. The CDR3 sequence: CASSRTTGGHEQYF. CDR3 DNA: TGTGCCAGCAGCCGGACCACAGGGGGCCACGAGCAGTACTTC.

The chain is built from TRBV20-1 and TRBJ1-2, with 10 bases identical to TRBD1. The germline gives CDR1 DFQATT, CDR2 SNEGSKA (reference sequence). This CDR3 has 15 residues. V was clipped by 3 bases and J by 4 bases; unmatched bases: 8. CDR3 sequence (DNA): TGCAGTGCTAGTCGACAGGGGGCTTCAGTCTATGGCTACACCTTC. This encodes CSASRQGASVYGYTF.

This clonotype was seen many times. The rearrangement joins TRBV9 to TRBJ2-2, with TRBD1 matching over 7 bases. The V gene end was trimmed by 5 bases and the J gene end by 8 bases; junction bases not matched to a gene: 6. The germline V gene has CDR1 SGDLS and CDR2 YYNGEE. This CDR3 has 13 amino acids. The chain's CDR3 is CASSVGQRGELFF. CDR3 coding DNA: TGTGCCAGCAGTGTGGGACAGCGAGGGGAGCTGTTTTTT.